This paragraph reports one TCR beta chain. The antigen is undetermined. The germline V gene has CDR1 SGHTA and CDR2 FQGNSA. Trimming cost V 5 bases and J 3 bases; bases outside gene matches: 8. The CDR3 loop spans 15 amino acids. The PCR was carried out with 60 Vbeta primers and 13 Jbeta primers. Assay: immunoSEQ multiplex PCR; the TCRdb copy retains only in-frame clones and omits some. The sample contains about 140,000 clones, roughly 77% of which appear only once. The data were obtained in a study of cytomegalovirus exposure and HLA in healthy donors. Findings of the study overall: For presence/absence analyses, sequencing depth was assumed to be roughly uniform across donors. In a later analysis, DRB1 alleles had the most associated TCRs; HLA-C alleles the fewest.

Nominally healthy donors were sampled, though unrecorded immune exposures were likely. The sequence was collected from a man aged 40-49 years in good health and CMV-seronegative. The rearrangement joins TRBV7-2 to TRBJ1-2; 8 nucleotides align to TRBD1. The sample taken for sequencing was PBMCs. The CDR3 bases are TGTGCCAGCAGCATCCGGACAGGGTCCCACTATGGCTACACCTTC. This sequence encodes CASSIRTGSHYGYTF.